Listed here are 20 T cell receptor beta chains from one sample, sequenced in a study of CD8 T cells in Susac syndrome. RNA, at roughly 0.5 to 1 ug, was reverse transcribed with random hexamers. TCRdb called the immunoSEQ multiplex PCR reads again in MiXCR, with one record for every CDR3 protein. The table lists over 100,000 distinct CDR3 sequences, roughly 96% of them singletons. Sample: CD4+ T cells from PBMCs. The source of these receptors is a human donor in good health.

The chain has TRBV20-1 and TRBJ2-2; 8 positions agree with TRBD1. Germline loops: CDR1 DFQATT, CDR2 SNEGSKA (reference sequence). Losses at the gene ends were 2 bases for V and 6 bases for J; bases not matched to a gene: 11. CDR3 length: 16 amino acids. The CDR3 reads CSARRQGRIGAGELFF. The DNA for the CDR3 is TGCAGTGCTAGAAGACAGGGGCGGATCGGGGCCGGGGAGCTGTTTTTT.

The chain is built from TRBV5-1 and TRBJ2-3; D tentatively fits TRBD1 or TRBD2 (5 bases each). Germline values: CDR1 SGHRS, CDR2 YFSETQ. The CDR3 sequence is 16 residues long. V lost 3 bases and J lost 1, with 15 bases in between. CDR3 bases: TGCGCCAGCAGCTCTGCCGGGACCTCACGCACAGATACGCAGTATTTT. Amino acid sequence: CASSSAGTSRTDTQYF.

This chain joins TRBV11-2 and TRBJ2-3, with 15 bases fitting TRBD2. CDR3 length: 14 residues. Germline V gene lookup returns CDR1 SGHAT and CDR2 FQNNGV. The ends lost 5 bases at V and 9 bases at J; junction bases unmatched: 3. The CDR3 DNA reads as TGTGCCAGCAGCACAGGGACTAGCGGGGGGACGCAGTATTTT. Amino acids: CASSTGTSGGTQYF.

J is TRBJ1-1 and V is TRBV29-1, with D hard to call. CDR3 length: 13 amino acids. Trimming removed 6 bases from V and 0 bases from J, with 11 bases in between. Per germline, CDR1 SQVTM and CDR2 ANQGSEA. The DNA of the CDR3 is TGCAGCGTGCCCGGACGGATGAACACTGAAGCTTTCTTT. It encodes CSVPGRMNTEAFF.

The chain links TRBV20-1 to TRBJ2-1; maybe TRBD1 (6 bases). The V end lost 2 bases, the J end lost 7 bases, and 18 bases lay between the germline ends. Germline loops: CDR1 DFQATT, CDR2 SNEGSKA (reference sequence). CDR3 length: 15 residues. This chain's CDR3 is CSARKTGTKPNEQFF. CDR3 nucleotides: TGCAGTGCTAGAAAGACGGGGACAAAACCTAATGAGCAGTTCTTC.

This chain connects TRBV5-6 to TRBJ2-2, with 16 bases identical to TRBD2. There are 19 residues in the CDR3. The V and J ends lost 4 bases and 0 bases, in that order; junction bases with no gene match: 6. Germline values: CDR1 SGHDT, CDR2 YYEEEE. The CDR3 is CASSPLGLAGGPNTGELFF. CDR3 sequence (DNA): TGTGCCAGCAGCCCGTTGGGACTAGCGGGAGGGCCGAACACCGGGGAGCTGTTTTTT.

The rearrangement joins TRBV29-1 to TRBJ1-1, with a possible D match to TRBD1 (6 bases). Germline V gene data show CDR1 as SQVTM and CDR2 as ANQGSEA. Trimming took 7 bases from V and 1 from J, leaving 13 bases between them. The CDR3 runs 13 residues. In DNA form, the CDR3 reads TGCAGCGCCCCCCGGGGACAGAACACTGAAGCTTTCTTT. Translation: CSAPRGQNTEAFF.

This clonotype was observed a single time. Here the CDR3 reads CAWSVQQGGTEAFF. The CDR3 DNA reads as TGTGCCTGGAGTGTTCAGCAGGGAGGCACTGAAGCTTTCTTT. V gene TRBV30 combines with J gene TRBJ1-1, with D maybe TRBD1 (5 bases). Germline V gene sequence: CDR1 GTSNPN, CDR2 SVGIG (reference sequence). With 0 bases removed from V and 4 bases from J, the gap between germline ends came to 12 bases. The CDR3 is 14 amino acids. The whole variable domain, filled in from reference TRBV30 and TRBJ1-1, reads SQTIHQWPATLVQPVGSPLSLECTVEGTSNPNLYWYRQAAGRGLQLLFYSVGIGQISSEVPQNLSASRPQDRQFILSSKKLLLSDSGFYLCAWSVQQGGTEAFFGQGTRLTVV.

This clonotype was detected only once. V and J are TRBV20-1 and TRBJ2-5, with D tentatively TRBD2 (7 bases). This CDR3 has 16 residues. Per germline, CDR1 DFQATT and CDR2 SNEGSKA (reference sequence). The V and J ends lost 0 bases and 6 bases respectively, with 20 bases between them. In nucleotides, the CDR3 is TGCAGTGCTAGAGAAGGTGGAGGGGGGGCCGTAAAGACCCAGTACTTC. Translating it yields CSAREGGGGAVKTQYF.

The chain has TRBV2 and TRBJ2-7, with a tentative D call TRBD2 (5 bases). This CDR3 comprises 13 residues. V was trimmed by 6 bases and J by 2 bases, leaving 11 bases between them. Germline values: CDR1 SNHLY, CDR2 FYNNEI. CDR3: CASRDSGAYEQYF. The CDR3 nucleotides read TGTGCCAGCAGGGACTCCGGGGCCTACGAGCAGTACTTC.

DNA for the CDR3: TGCAGCGCCGATCGGCGGCAGAACTACAATGAGCAGTTCTTC. It yields the protein CSADRRQNYNEQFF. The chain carries TRBV29-1 and TRBJ2-1, with D uncertain. Germline CDR1 is SQVTM and CDR2 is ANQGSEA. Trimming took 7 bases from V and 3 from J, leaving 16 bases between them. The CDR3 contains 14 residues.

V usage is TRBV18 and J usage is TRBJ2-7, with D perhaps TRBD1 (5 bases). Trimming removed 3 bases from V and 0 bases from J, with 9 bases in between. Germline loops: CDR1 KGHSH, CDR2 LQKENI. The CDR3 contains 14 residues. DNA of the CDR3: TGTGCCAGCTCACCCAGGGATTTCTCCTACGAGCAGTACTTC. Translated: CASSPRDFSYEQYF.

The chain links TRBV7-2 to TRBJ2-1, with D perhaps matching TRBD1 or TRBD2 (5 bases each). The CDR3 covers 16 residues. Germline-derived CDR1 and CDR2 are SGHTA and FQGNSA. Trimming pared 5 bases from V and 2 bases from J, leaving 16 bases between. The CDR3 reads CASSESGPGTYNEQFF. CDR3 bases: TGTGCCAGCAGCGAAAGCGGTCCAGGGACCTACAATGAGCAGTTCTTC.

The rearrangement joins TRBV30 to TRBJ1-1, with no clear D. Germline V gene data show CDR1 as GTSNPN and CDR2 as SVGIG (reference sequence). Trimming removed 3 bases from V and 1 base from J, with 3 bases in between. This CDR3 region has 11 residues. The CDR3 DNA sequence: TGTGCCTGGAGGGAGAACACTGAAGCTTTCTTT. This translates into CAWRENTEAFF.

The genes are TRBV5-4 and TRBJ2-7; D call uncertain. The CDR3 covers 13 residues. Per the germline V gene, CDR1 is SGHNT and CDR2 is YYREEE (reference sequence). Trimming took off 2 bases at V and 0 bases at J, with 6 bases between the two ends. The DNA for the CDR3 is TGTGCCAGCAGCTTCCGGAGCTCCTACGAGCAGTACTTC. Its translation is CASSFRSSYEQYF.

CDR3 protein: CASSGEGSYGYTF. The CDR3 bases are TGTGCCAGCAGCGGAGAGGGATCCTATGGCTACACCTTC. The chain recombines TRBV9 with TRBJ1-2; D not certain. V lost 3 bases to trimming and J lost 4 bases, with 10 bases between them. Per germline, CDR1 SGDLS and CDR2 YYNGEE. The CDR3 is 13 amino acids.

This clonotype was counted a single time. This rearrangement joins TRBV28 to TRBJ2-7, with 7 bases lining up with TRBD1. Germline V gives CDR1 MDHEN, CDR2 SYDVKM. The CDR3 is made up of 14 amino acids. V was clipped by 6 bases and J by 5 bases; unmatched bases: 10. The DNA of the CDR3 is TGTGCCAGCAGCCAATTCAGGGGGAGAAACGAGCAGTACTTC. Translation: CASSQFRGRNEQYF.

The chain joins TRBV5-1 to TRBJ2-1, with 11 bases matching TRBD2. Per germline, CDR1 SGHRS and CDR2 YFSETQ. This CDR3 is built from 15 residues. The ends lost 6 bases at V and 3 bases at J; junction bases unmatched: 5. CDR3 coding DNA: TGCGCCAGCACCCGACTAGCGGGGATCTACAATGAGCAGTTCTTC. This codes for CASTRLAGIYNEQFF.

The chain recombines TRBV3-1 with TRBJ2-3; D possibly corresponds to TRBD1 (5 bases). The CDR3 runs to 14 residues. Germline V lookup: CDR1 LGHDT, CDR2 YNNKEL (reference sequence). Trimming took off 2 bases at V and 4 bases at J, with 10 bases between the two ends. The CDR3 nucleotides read TGTGCCAGCAGCCAAATGCAGGGCCCAGATACGCAGTATTTT. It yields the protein CASSQMQGPDTQYF.

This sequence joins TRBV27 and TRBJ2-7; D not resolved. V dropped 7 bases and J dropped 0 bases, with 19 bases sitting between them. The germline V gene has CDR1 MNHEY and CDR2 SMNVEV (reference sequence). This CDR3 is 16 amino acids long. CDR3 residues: CASNPGPGSGSYEQYF. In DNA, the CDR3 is TGTGCCAGCAACCCTGGGCCGGGCAGTGGCTCCTACGAGCAGTACTTC.